This TCR beta chain was recorded in a study of T-cell memory formation after mild COVID-19 (dated by TCRdb to the early 2020s). General notes on the study: TCR sequence clusters from the two donors were found to be largely donor specific. In two donors, T-cell clones that expanded and contracted after mild COVID-19 were followed by sequencing TCRalpha and TCRbeta repertoires longitudinally. Two young, previously healthy adult volunteers made up the cohort, one male and one female. Points the paper makes about the study in general: The detection of some responding clones in pre-infection memory suggests that pre-existing cross-reactive memory T cells joined the SARS-CoV-2 response. From day 15 to 85, contracting clones showed balanced CD4/CD8 phenotypes, whereas a second wave of clones that expanded from day 15 to 37 leaned towards CD4+. The study included only a couple of mild cases, and larger cohorts that include severe cases with pre-infection samples were judged to be necessary. SARS-CoV-2 specificity was not confirmed for the second-wave clones peaking on day 37. Contracting CD4+ clones appeared mostly in the CM and EM memory subsets, whereas CD8+ clones were enriched in EMRA.

Details on this clonotype: The target of this receptor is not known. No clone much larger than this one lies a single base away; base qualities are absent.

Inclusive of the bounding cysteine and phenylalanine, the CDR3 is 15 residues long. Just the 45-base CDR3 DNA is kept, in frame starting at base 1. Cut back by 9 bases and 4 bases, the V and J ends lie 20 bases apart. As encoded in the germline V gene (reference sequence), CDR1 is LNHDA while CDR2 is SQIVND. Ficoll-Paque density gradient centrifugation was the method used to isolate PBMCs. Sequencing used an Illumina NovaSeq 6000. Using 5'RACE with constant-segment primers, TCRalpha and TCRbeta cDNA libraries were constructed, with sample barcodes and unique molecular identifiers added in the process. Trizol reagent was used to extract RNA from every sample. The libraries were amplified in two PCR steps, and the second step added a second sample barcode and Illumina TruSeq adapters. The libraries were sequenced on an Illumina NovaSeq using 2 x 150 bp paired-end reads. Processing in the source paper ran as follows. Demultiplexing of reads and collapsing into UMI-guided consensus sequences were performed with migec v1.2.7. Using mixcr v2.1.11, the UMI consensuses were aligned to TRA and TRB V and J templates and assembled into clonotypes. A clonotype was counted as expanded or contracted only when both edgeR and NoisET called the clonotype significant, with the noise models trained on biological replicates. For edgeR calls, a false discovery rate-adjusted p below 0.01 and a log2 fold-change threshold of 1 were applied. As an exploratory analysis of dynamics, PCA with hierarchical clustering was applied to max-normalized trajectories of the 1000 most abundant clonotypes. Separately sequenced CD4+ and CD8+ repertoires were used to assign a CD4 or CD8 phenotype to each responding clone. The raw public data were reprocessed by TCRdb itself: fastp quality trimming at Q25, MiXCR clonotype calling, in-frame beta chains only. A single entry per CDR3 protein holds the most common genes and DNA from its merged rows. These V and J calls derive from TCRdb rather than the authors' analysis. Within this sample are about 560,000 distinct CDR3 sequences, with roughly a fifth of them counted one time only. Approximately 8.4% of the sample lies in the top ten.

Recombination connected TRBV19 to TRBJ2-3; the D gene is possibly TRBD1 or TRBD2, each agreeing over 5 bases. This receptor was taken from an adult woman who had mild COVID-19 (a few samples of this study predate the infection). The sample titles of this study are shuffled in the database, so cell type and time point are left out; the donor was told from shared clones. The source material was PBMCs or a T cell subset sorted from them (not recorded which). In nucleotide form, the sequence is TGTGCCAGCCGGGACCAACCCCGGGGCCCAGATACGCAGTATTTT. The resulting protein is CASRDQPRGPDTQYF.